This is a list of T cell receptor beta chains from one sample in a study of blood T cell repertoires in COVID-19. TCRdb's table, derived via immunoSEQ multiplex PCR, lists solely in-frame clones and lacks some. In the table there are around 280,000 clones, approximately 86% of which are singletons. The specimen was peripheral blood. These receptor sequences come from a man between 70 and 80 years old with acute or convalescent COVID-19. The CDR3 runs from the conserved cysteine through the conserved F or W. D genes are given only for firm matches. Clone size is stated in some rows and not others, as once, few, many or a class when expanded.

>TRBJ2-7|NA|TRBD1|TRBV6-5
TGTGCCAGCAGGGACAGGTTTCTGTACGAGCAGTACTTC
CASRDRFLYEQYF
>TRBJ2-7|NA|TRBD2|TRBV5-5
TGTGCCAGCAGCTTAACAGCCGGGACTACTTATTTC
CASSLTAGTTYF
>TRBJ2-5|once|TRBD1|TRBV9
TGTGCCAGCAGCTTAACAGGGGGGTGGGAAGAGACCCAGTACTTC
CASSLTGGWEETQYF
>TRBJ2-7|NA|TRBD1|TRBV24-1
TGTGCCACCAGTGAGGCAGGGGGTACCTACGAGCAGTACTTC
CATSEAGGTYEQYF
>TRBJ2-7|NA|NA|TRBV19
TGTGCCAGTAGTAGATCCAGGGATTTCAGCTCCTACGAGCAGTACTTC
CASSRSRDFSSYEQYF
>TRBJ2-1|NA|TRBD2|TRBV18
TGTGCCAGCTCACTGGGACTAGCGGGAGGAGATGAGCAGTTCTTC
CASSLGLAGGDEQFF
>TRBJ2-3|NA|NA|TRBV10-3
TGTGCCATCAGTGATTTCGTCGGCACAGATACGCAGTATTTT
CAISDFVGTDTQYF
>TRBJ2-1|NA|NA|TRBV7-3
TGTGCCAGCAGCCAACAGGGCTTCGGTGAGCAGTTCTTC
CASSQQGFGEQFF
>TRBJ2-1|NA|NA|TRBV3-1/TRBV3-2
TGTGCCAGCAGCCAAGTCTCCCGGGGTGAGCAGTTCTTC
CASSQVSRGEQFF
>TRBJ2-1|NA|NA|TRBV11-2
TGTGCCAGCAGCTCTGCGGGAAGCTACAATGAGCAGTTCTTC
CASSSAGSYNEQFF
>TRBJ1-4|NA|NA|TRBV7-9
TGTGCCAGCAGCTTAGGAGGTGGGGCCCAAAAACTGTTTTTT
CASSLGGGAQKLFF
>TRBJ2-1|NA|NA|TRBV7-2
TGTGCCAGCAGCTCGACCCCTCAAGGAGCGGGGCAGTTCTTC
CASSSTPQGAGQFF
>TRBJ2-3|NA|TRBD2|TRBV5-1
TGCGCCAGCAGGCTACTAGCGGGGCCCACAGATACGCAGTATTTT
CASRLLAGPTDTQYF
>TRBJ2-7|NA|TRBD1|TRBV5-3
TGTGCCAGAAGCTTGGCCAGTCGATTGACAGGGTATAACGAGCAGTACTTC
CARSLASRLTGYNEQYF
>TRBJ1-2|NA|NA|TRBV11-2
TGTGCCAGCACCTTCGACAGGAACTATGGCTACACCTTC
CASTFDRNYGYTF
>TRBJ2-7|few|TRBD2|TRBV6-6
TGTGCCAGCAGTTACTCAGCGGGAGGGCCCCCCGAGCAGTACTTC
CASSYSAGGPPEQYF
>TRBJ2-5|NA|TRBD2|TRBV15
TGTGCCACCAGCAGGGGAATTACTAGCGGGGGGGCGGAAGAGACCCAGTACTTC
CATSRGITSGGAEETQYF
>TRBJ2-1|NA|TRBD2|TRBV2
TGTGCCAGCAGTGACTTAACCGGGACTAGTGGGGATGAGCAGTTCTTC
CASSDLTGTSGDEQFF
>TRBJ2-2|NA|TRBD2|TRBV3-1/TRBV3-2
TGTGCCAGCAGCCAAGATATGGCTAGCGGGGGGGAGCTGTTTTTT
CASSQDMASGGELFF
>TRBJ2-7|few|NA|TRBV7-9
TGTGCCAGCAGCTTGGGCTTGGACAGAGACGAGCAGTACTTC
CASSLGLDRDEQYF
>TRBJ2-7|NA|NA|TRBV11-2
TGTGCCAGCACCCCTGGCGGCTCCTACGAGCAGTACTTC
CASTPGGSYEQYF
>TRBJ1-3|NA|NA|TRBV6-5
TGTGCCAGCAGTCCCGGTAGTTCAGGAGGAAACACCATATATTTT
CASSPGSSGGNTIYF
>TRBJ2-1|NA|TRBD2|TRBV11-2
TGTGCCAGCAGCTTAGCGCCGACTAGCCGCAATGAGCAGTTCTTC
CASSLAPTSRNEQFF
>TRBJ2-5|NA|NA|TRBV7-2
TGTGCCAGCAGCTTAGTACAAGAGACCCAGTACTTC
CASSLVQETQYF
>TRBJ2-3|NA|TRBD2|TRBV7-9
TGTGCCAGCAGCTTAGGGCTGACTAGCGGGGTGTCAGATACGCAGTATTTT
CASSLGLTSGVSDTQYF
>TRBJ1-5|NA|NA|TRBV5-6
TGTGCCAGCAGTATCAGTAGCAATCAGCCCCAGCATTTT
CASSISSNQPQHF
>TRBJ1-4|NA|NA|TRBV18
TGTGCCAGCTCACCATTACTCCCAGGGAATGAAAAACTGTTTTTT
CASSPLLPGNEKLFF
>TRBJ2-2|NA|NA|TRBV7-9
TGTGCCAGCAGCTTAGGGGCAGGGGAGCTGTTTTTT
CASSLGAGELFF
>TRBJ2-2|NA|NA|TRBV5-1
TGCGCCAGCAGTCCTACTACGAACACCGGGGAGCTGTTTTTT
CASSPTTNTGELFF
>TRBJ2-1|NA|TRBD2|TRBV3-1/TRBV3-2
TGTGCCAGCAGCCAAGATGGAACCGGGACTAGCGGGATGAGCTCCTACAATGAGCAGTTCTTC
CASSQDGTGTSGMSSYNEQFF
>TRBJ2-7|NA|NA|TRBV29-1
TGCAGCGCCGAAACCGACATCTACGAGCAGTACTTC
CSAETDIYEQYF
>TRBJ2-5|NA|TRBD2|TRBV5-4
TGTGCCAGCACCGCCGGGGCGGGAGCTAAGGAGACCCAGTACTTC
CASTAGAGAKETQYF
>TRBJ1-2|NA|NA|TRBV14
TGTGCCAGCAGCCAAGTCCCAGAGCGAGGCTACACCTTC
CASSQVPERGYTF
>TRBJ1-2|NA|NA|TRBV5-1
TGCGCCAGCAGCTTGGTATCGGGAGGTAACTATGGCTACACCTTC
CASSLVSGGNYGYTF
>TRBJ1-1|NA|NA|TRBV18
TGTGCCAGCTCACCACAGGAGGTCTTAACTGAAGCTTTCTTT
CASSPQEVLTEAFF
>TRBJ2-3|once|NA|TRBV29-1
TGCAGCGCTGTACAGGGTGGAGAGGGAGATACGCAGTATTTT
CSAVQGGEGDTQYF
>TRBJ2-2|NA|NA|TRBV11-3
TGTGCCAGCAGCTCTCGGACAGGGCGTCTAGCGGGGACCGGGGAGCTGTTTTTT
CASSSRTGRLAGTGELFF
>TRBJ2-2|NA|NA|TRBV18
TGTGCCAGCTCACAGTCTGGCGGGGGCGACACCGGGGAGCTGTTTTTT
CASSQSGGGDTGELFF
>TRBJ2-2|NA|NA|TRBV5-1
TGCGCCAGCAGCTCGACGGGTGCCGGGGGGCCGGCCGGGGAGCTGTTTTTT
CASSSTGAGGPAGELFF
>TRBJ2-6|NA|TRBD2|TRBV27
TGTGCCAGCAGTTTGGCACTAGCGGGAAGATACTCTGGGGCCAACGTCCTGACTTTC
CASSLALAGRYSGANVLTF
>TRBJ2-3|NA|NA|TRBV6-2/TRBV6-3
TGTGCCAGCAGTTTTTACACAGATACGCAGTATTTT
CASSFYTDTQYF
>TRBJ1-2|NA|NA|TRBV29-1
TGCAGCGTTGAATACGGGTATGGCTACACCTTC
CSVEYGYGYTF
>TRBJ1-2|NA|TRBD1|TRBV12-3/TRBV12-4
TGTGCCAGCAGACGAGGGGGCGCGAAGGGCTACACCTTC
CASRRGGAKGYTF
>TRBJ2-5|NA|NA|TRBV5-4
TGTGCCAGCAGCTTGGGGCCCCAGGGGCCGCAAGAGACCCAGTACTTC
CASSLGPQGPQETQYF
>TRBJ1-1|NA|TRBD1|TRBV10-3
TGTGCCATCAGTGAGTCGACAGGGGAGAACACTGAAGCTTTCTTT
CAISESTGENTEAFF
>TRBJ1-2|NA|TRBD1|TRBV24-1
TGTGCCACCAGTGATCCACGGACAGGAGACATATATGGCTACACCTTC
CATSDPRTGDIYGYTF
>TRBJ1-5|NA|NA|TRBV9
TGTGCCAGCAGCGCGAACGTAGGGAGAGATCAGCCCCAGCATTTT
CASSANVGRDQPQHF
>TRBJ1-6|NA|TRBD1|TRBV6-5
TGTGCCAGCAGTTACTCGGGACAGGGGAATTCACCCCTCCACTTT
CASSYSGQGNSPLHF
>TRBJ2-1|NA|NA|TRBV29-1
TGCAGCGCAGGGGGGGCCTCCTACAATGAGCAGTTCTTC
CSAGGASYNEQFF
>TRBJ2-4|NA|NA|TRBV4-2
TGTGCCAGCAGCCAACCGGGGGGGACAGTAGCCAAAAACATTCAGTACTTC
CASSQPGGTVAKNIQYF
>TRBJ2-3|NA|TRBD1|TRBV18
TGTGCCAGCTCACCCGATACAGGGGTGAACACAGATACGCAGTATTTT
CASSPDTGVNTDTQYF
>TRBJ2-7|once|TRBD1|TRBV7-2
TGTGCCAGCAGCTTAGCCAACAGGGGCGAGCAGTACTTC
CASSLANRGEQYF
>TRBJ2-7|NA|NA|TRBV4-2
TGTGCCAGCAGCCCAGACGACATGTACGAGCAGTACTTC
CASSPDDMYEQYF
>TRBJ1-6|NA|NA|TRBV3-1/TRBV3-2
TGTGCCAGCAGCCAAGTCTTGGCCAATTCACCCCTCCACTTT
CASSQVLANSPLHF
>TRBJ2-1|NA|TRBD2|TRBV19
TGTGCCAGTAGTTCAGGACTAGTCTCCCATGAGCAGTTCTTC
CASSSGLVSHEQFF